This T cell receptor beta chain emerged from a study of metastatic and nonmetastatic thyroid tumors. Study outcomes and limitations: Versus benign nodules, malignant thyroid tumors reportedly had significantly higher TCR beta diversity, in blood and tumor.

This clone came up many times. Its specificity is not known. This CDR3 is built from 14 residues. V was pared by 1 base and J by 5 bases, with 0 bases of the junction left unmatched. The germline gives CDR1 SGHVS, CDR2 FNYEAQ. Prior to thyroid surgery, none of the patients had received any treatment. TCRdb redid the clone calls on the PCR reads using MiXCR. Found here are roughly 20,000 clones, over 9% of them singletons; the top ten hold approximately 8%. The rearrangement joins TRBV7-6 to TRBJ2-2; TRBD1 matches 8 bases. The sequence was obtained from a female donor with papillary thyroid cancer or a benign thyroid nodule (not recorded which). Some clones in this sample may be carry-over from other donors' samples. Sequencing used blood. The CDR3 spells CASSLDRGTGELFF. The CDR3 DNA reads as TGTGCCAGCAGCTTAGACAGGGGGACCGGGGAGCTGTTTTTT.